The next 9 T cell receptor beta chains were all read from a single sample in a study of T cells in localized non-small cell lung cancer. Using immunoSEQ multiplex PCR, the repertoire was profiled, and TCRdb retains in-frame clones only, with some absent. Of under 35,000 clones listed, around 92% are singletons. The sample in question was peripheral blood, obtained before any cancer treatment. The receptors shown here come from a female donor aged 60 or older with stage I lung adenocarcinoma.

The chain is built from TRBV7-3 and TRBJ2-1; either TRBD1 or TRBD2 may supply D (6 bases each). CDR1 SGHTA and CDR2 FQGTGA come from the germline V gene. Trimming stripped 5 bases from V and 4 bases from J, with 15 bases between. CDR3 length equals 15 residues. DNA of the CDR3: TGTGCCAGCAGCCCGGGGGCGACTAAATACAATGAGCAGTTCTTC. Translating gives CASSPGATKYNEQFF.

This clone was seen a single time. The rearrangement links TRBV5-6 to TRBJ1-2; 10 nucleotides line up with TRBD1. Germline values: CDR1 SGHDT, CDR2 YYEEEE. J was trimmed by 5 bases and V by 6 bases; bases with no gene match: 10. The CDR3 spans 15 residues. The CDR3 coding sequence is TGTGCCAGCACCATCCGGGACAGGGGTCGATATGGCTACACCTTC. Protein: CASTIRDRGRYGYTF.

The V gene is TRBV11-3, the J gene TRBJ2-2; either TRBD1 or TRBD2 may fit D (5 bases each). The V end lost 5 bases, the J end lost 4 bases, and 17 bases lay between the germline ends. The germline CDR1 and CDR2 sequences are SGHNT and YENEEA. This CDR3 contains 16 residues. The CDR3 coding sequence is TGTGCCAGCAGCGCTCACCCGGGGCTTGTCACCGGGGAGCTGTTTTTT. As protein: CASSAHPGLVTGELFF.

The genes are TRBV4-1 and TRBJ2-5; D gene unclear. CDR3 size: 13 residues. CDR1 is MGHRA, CDR2 YSYEKL, per germline. V was cut by 1 base and J by 5 bases, with 8 bases left in between. The CDR3 is CASSQGGSETQYF. The CDR3 DNA reads TGCGCCAGCAGCCAAGGGGGTTCCGAGACCCAGTACTTC.

The J gene is TRBJ1-1, the V gene TRBV19, with D possibly TRBD1 on 5 matching bases. The ends were cut back, 8 bases at V and 7 bases at J, with 20 bases in the middle. CDR3 length equals 14 residues. CDR1 and CDR2 (germline): LNHDA, SQIVND (reference sequence). In DNA form, the CDR3 reads TGTGCCAGTGGCTTAAGCAGAGCGAGGGGTGAAGCTTTCTTT. Translated: CASGLSRARGEAFF.

The rearrangement links TRBV7-3 to TRBJ2-3; TRBD2 matches at 11 bases. The germline V gene encodes CDR1 SGHTA and CDR2 FQGTGA. This CDR3 has 16 amino acids. V gave up 5 bases and J gave up 5 bases; unmatched junction bases: 9. The CDR3 DNA follows: TGTGCCAGCAGCCTTAGCGGGGGGGCCAGTGGAGATACGCAGTATTTT. Amino acids: CASSLSGGASGDTQYF.

This chain joins TRBV19 and TRBJ1-3; maybe TRBD1 (5 bases). CDR3 length equals 15 residues. Germline V lookup: CDR1 LNHDA, CDR2 SQIVND (reference sequence). Deletions cut 3 bases from V and 0 bases from J, with 9 bases between. CDR3 sequence: CASSIGAASGNTIYF. The CDR3 DNA reads as TGTGCCAGTAGTATCGGGGCAGCCTCTGGAAACACCATATATTTT.

This chain uses TRBV2 with TRBJ2-6; D could derive from TRBD1 or TRBD2 (5 bases each). Trimming cost V 10 bases and J 2 bases, with 12 bases left between them. Per germline, CDR1 SNHLY and CDR2 FYNNEI. The CDR3 contains 14 residues. The CDR3 DNA reads TGTGCCACAACCTGGGGGACTGGGGCCAACGTCCTGACTTTC. As protein: CATTWGTGANVLTF.

The rearrangement uses TRBV7-9 and TRBJ2-5; tentative D call: TRBD2 (5 bases). In germline, CDR1 is SEHNR, CDR2 FQNEAQ (reference sequence). The germline V and J ends were trimmed by 5 bases and 2 bases, with 12 bases remaining between them. CDR3 length equals 14 residues. The CDR3 here is CASSRGSSQETQYF. CDR3 in DNA: TGTGCCAGCAGCCGGGGATCAAGTCAAGAGACCCAGTACTTC. The full variable domain, completed using reference TRBV7-9 and TRBJ2-5, is DTGVSQNPRHKITKRGQNVTFRCDPISEHNRLYWYRQTLGQGPEFLTYFQNEAQLEKSRLLSDRFSAERPKGSFSTLEIQRTEQGDSAMYLCASSRGSSQETQYFGPGTRLLVL.